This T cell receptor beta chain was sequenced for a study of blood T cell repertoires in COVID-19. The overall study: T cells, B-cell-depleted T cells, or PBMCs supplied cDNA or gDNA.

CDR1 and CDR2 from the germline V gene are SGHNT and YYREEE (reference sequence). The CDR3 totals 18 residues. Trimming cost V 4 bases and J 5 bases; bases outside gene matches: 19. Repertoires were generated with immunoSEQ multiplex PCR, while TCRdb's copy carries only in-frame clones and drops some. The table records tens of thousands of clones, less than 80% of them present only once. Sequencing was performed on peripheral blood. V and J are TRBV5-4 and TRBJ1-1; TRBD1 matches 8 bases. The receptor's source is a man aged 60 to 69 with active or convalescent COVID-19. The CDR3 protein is CASSQGGTGPDLTTEAFF. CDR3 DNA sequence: TGTGCCAGCAGCCAGGGGGGGACAGGACCGGATCTTACAACTGAAGCTTTCTTT.